The source of this T cell receptor beta chain is a study of cytomegalovirus exposure and HLA in healthy donors. Vbeta (60) and Jbeta (13) primers were used in the PCR. TCRdb's copy holds only in-frame clones and misses some; the assay was immunoSEQ multiplex PCR. The repertoire holds approximately 160,000 clones, with 76% as singletons. About this clone itself: The antigen remains unidentified.

Findings and caveats of the study: A cluster of highly shared sequence variants was likely a sequencing artifact. In vitro data verified a few CMV-associated chains as specific for CMV antigens.

V was trimmed by 3 bases and J by 4 bases, leaving 10 bases between them. Per the germline V gene, CDR1 is MNHEY and CDR2 is SMNVEV (reference sequence). The CDR3 has 13 residues. Input material: PBMCs. The TCR originated in a female donor in good health and CMV-seronegative. The V call is TRBV27, the J call TRBJ2-7; D might be TRBD1 (6 bases). CDR3 residues: CASSLVRGYEQYF. The DNA for the CDR3 is TGTGCCAGCAGTTTGGTCAGGGGTTACGAGCAGTACTTC.